The clone carrying this T cell receptor (beta chain) was picked up a small number of times. Its antigen is not known. The data were obtained in a study of beta chain features in type 1 diabetes. The study, taken as a whole, reports: Insertions were fewer and deletions more numerous at VDJ junctions in type 1 diabetes patients.

Averaging approximately 120 mL, one heparinised blood draw came from each individual donor. In all sorted populations, purity surpassed 95%. Every bit of the isolated RNA underwent reverse transcription, so sequencing read expressed TCRB transcripts. Only in-frame clones appear in the TCRdb table, and some are missing; sequencing was by immunoSEQ multiplex PCR. The data contain about 620,000 clones, roughly a sixth of them singletons. The germline V gene encodes CDR1 MDHEN and CDR2 SYDVKM. V lost 5 bases and J lost 7; bases outside the gene matches: 5. The length of the CDR3 is 15 residues. The V and J genes are TRBV28 and TRBJ1-4, with 12 bases identical to TRBD1. Sequenced input: naive CD4+ T cells from blood. This receptor was taken from a man aged 18 to 30 in good health. CDR3 sequence: CASSPGQGAGEKLFF. CDR3 nucleotides: TGTGCCAGCAGTCCGGGACAGGGGGCGGGTGAAAAACTGTTTTTT.